This T cell receptor (beta chain) was recovered during a study of radiotherapy plus CTLA-4 blockade in lung cancer. Trimming left V 3 bases short and J 8 bases short, with 11 bases between. The CDR3 has 13 amino acids. Per the germline V gene, CDR1 is SNHLY and CDR2 is FYNNEI. Study results and limitations: Response, reportedly, was best predicted by interferon-beta along with early blood T cell clone dynamics.

Focal radiation was given together with CTLA-4 blockade (ipilimumab) to patients with chemo-refractory metastatic non-small-cell lung cancer. About this clone: Its antigen is as yet unknown.

Sequencing used immunoSEQ multiplex PCR; TCRdb keeps in-frame clones, though not all of them. The table lists some 50,000 clones, about four fifths of them singletons. The receptor's source is a human donor with non-small cell lung cancer whose response to radiotherapy plus ipilimumab could not be evaluated. V gene TRBV2 combines with J gene TRBJ1-5; D is unresolved. The sample in question was peripheral blood, obtained from a patient treated with radiotherapy plus ipilimumab. The CDR3 loop is CASSDEGREPQHF. CDR3 nucleotide sequence: TGTGCCAGCAGTGACGAGGGTCGGGAGCCCCAGCATTTT.